This T cell receptor (beta chain) came from a study of blood T cell repertoires in COVID-19 (TCRdb year 2020). With regard to the full study: Collaborator samples came from the United States, Italy and Spain and covered acute and convalescent phases of COVID-19. Samples came from the ongoing ImmuneRACE study (first 160 participants) plus 1,254 subjects from 6 global collaborators. The material from the prospective study consisted of cDNA or gDNA derived from T cells, B-cell-depleted T cells, or PBMCs. The repertoires were released in a freely available public database meant as a resource for research on the immune response to SARS-CoV-2. Subjects who had been exposed to COVID-19, were actively infected with it, or had recovered from it provided the deeply sampled blood TCRbeta repertoires that made up the dataset. The sample metadata nearly always contained a de-identified subject ID, COVID-19 status, age in years and sex. HLA class I and class II types, where available, came from metadata supplied by the sample provider rather than from assay-based typing. What the research found in general, with its limitations: Clinical and demographic metadata were provided uncurated, with the amount varying by source and participant.

The immunoSEQ Assay, a bias-controlled multiplex PCR, was used to amplify TCRbeta CDR3 regions from genomic DNA. Regarding the original processing steps: The number of nucleated cells in each sample was estimated from the amplification of reference gene primers within the assay. To quantify the absolute abundance of each unique TCRbeta CDR3 rearrangement, sequence reads were collapsed and filtered. For each sample, productive Simpson clonality was calculated as the square root of Simpson's diversity index across productive rearrangements. In its TCRdb copy, this immuneACCESS table keeps in-frame sequences only and misses some clones. Where compared with another copy, unresolved V genes explain less than half of these, and the others have no known cause. The DNA was the basis for D and trimming; V, J and clone size are from that table. Across this sample there are approximately 140,000 clones, with around four fifths seen only once. Under 3% of the sample rests with the top ten.

Each collaborating institution followed its own protocols to collect whole blood in K2EDTA tubes. For TCRbeta analysis, collaborator samples were shipped as frozen whole blood, as isolated PBMCs, or as DNA extracted from either sample type. Trimming takes 11 bases from V and 2 bases from J, and the germline ends sit 16 bases apart. The CDR3 runs 13 residues from the cysteine to the phenylalanine. Here the CDR3 DNA is all that survives: 39 bases in frame from base 1. Based on the germline V gene, the CDR1 and CDR2 sequences are SNHLY and FYNNEI. As regards this clone: The antigen this receptor binds is unknown. Base quality data are lacking; no much larger clone is found one base away.

This TCR was sampled from a woman in her thirties or forties with active or convalescent COVID-19. Sequences were obtained from peripheral blood. This sequence uses TRBV2 and TRBJ2-7; TRBD1 is a weak D gene call, 5 bases matching. The DNA reads as follows: TGTGCCCTAGGGCGACAGCTACCCTACGAGCAGTACTTC. Its coded protein is CALGRQLPYEQYF.